This TCR beta chain was captured by sequencing in a study of T cells in Graves' hyperthyroidism and ophthalmopathy. Across the whole study: At initial diagnosis, before any treatment had begun, peripheral blood was obtained.

This clonotype was picked up a small number of times. Antigen unknown. Study-wide points: Ophthalmopathy and stable hyperthyroidism were separated by a 13 V-J model.

CDR3 length equals 16 residues. The germline V gene has CDR1 SGHRS and CDR2 YFSETQ. The germline V and J ends were trimmed by 0 bases and 2 bases, with 12 bases remaining between them. Using RNA transcripts as the source, TCR beta CDR3 regions were amplified. First-round RT-PCR of the TCR CDR3 relied on the HTBI primer set. TCRdb analysed the multiplex PCR reads with MiXCR anew, one entry per CDR3 protein. The data contain over 550,000 distinct CDR3 sequences, 15% to 20% of them seen just once; the ten biggest clones take up about 17%. J is TRBJ2-1 and V is TRBV5-1; the D call may be TRBD1 or TRBD2 (5 bases each). The sample was blood. This TCR derives from a woman in her late teens or twenties with Graves' hyperthyroidism. CDR3 sequence: CASSLGGTTTYNEQFF. The CDR3 region has the DNA TGCGCCAGCAGCTTGGGGGGGACGACCACCTACAATGAGCAGTTCTTC.